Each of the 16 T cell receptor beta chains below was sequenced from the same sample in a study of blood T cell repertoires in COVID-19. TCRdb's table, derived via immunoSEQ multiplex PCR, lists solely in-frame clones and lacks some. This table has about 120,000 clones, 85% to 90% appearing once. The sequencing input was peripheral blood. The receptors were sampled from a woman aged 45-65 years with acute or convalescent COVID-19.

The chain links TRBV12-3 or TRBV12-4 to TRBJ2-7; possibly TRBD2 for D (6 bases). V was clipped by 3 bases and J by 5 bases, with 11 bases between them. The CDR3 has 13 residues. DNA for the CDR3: TGTGCCAGCAGTTTTGGTGCGGGGCACGAGCAGTACTTC. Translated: CASSFGAGHEQYF.

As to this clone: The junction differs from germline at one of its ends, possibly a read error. In DNA form, the CDR3 reads TGTGCCAGTTCAGGGCAGGTCTACTATCGCTACACCTTC. Translating it yields CASSGQVYYRYTF. The V and J genes are TRBV19 and TRBJ1-2; possibly TRBD1 for D (5 bases). This CDR3 has 13 amino acids. The germline V gene has CDR1 LNHDA and CDR2 SQIVND (reference sequence).

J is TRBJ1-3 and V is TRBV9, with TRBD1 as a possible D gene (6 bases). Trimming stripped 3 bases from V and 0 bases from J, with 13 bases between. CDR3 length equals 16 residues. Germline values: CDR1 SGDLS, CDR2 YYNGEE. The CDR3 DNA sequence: TGTGCCAGCAGCGATGGAACAGGGTTCTCTGGAAACACCATATATTTT. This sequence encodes CASSDGTGFSGNTIYF.

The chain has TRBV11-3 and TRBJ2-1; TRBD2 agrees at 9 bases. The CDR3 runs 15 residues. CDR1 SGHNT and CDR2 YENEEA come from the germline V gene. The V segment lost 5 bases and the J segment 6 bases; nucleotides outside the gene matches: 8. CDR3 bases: TGTGCCAGCAGCCCACGGAGCGGGGGGAGCAATGAGCAGTTCTTC. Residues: CASSPRSGGSNEQFF.

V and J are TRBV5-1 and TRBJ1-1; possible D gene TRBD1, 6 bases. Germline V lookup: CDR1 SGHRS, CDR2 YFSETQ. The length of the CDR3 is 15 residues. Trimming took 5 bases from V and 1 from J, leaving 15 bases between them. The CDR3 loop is CASSPKQGENTEAFF. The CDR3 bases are TGCGCCAGCAGTCCTAAACAGGGCGAGAACACTGAAGCTTTCTTT. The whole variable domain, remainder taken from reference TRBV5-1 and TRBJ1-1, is KAGVTQTPRYLIKTRGQQVTLSCSPISGHRSVSWYQQTPGQGLQFLFEYFSETQRNKGNFPGRFSGRQFSNSRSEMNVSTLELGDSALYLCASSPKQGENTEAFFGQGTRLTVV.

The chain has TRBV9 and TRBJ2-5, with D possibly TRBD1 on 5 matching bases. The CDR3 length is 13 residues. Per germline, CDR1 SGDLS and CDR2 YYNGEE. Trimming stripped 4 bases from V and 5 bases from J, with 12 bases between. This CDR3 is CASSSLGRETQYF. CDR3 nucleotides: TGTGCCAGCAGCTCTCTGGGGCGGGAGACCCAGTACTTC.

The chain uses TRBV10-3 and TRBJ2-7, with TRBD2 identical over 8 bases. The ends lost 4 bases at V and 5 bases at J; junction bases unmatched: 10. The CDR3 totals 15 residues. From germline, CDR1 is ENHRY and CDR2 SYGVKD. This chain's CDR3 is CAISARGAGDHEQYF. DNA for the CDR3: TGTGCCATCAGTGCCCGGGGAGCGGGGGACCACGAGCAGTACTTC.

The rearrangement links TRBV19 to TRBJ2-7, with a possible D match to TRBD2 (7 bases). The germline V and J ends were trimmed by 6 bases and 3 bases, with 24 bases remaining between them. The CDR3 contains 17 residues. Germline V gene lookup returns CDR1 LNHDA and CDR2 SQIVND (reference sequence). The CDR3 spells CASSSPFGGRRGYEQYF. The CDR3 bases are TGTGCCAGTAGCTCACCATTCGGGGGGCGGAGAGGCTACGAGCAGTACTTC.

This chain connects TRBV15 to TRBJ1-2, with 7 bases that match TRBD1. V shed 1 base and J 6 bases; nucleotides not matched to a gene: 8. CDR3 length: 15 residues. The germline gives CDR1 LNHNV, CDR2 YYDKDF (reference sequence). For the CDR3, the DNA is TGTGCCACCAGCAGAGTCGGGTCAGGGGGGAATGGCTACACCTTC. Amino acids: CATSRVGSGGNGYTF. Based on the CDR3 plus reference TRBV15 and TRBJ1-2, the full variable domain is DAMVIQNPRYQVTQFGKPVTLSCSQTLNHNVMYWYQQKSSQAPKLLFHYYDKDFNNEADTPDNFQSRRPNTSFCFLDIRSPGLGDTAMYLCATSRVGSGGNGYTFGSGTRLTVV.

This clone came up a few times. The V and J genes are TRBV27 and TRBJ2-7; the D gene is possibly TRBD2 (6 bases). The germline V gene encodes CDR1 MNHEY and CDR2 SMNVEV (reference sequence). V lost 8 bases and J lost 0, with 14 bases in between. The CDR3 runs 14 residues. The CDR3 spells CASVRAGSSYEQYF. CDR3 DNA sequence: TGTGCCAGCGTTAGGGCCGGGAGCTCCTACGAGCAGTACTTC.

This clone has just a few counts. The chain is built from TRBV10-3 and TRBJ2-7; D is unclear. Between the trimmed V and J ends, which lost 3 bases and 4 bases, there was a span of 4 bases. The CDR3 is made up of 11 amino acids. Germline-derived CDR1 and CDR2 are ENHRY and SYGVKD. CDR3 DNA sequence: TGTGCCATCAGTGACCTTTACGAGCAGTACTTC. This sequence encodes CAISDLYEQYF.

The CDR3 bases are TGTGCCAGCAGCACCGGACAGTTCAATCAGCCCCAGCATTTT. As protein: CASSTGQFNQPQHF. The V call is TRBV11-2, the J call TRBJ1-5, with a possible D match to TRBD1 (6 bases). V lost 5 bases to trimming and J lost 3 bases, with 11 bases between them. The CDR3 totals 14 residues. Germline loops: CDR1 SGHAT, CDR2 FQNNGV.

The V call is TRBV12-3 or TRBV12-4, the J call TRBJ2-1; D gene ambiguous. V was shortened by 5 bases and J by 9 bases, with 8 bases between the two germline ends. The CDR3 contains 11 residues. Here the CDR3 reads CASSINSEQFF. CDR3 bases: TGTGCCAGCAGTATCAACAGTGAGCAGTTCTTC.

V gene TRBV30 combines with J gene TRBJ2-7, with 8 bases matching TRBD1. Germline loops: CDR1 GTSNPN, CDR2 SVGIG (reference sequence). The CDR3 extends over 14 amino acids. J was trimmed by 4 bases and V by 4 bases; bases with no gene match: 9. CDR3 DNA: TGTGCCTGGAACACAGGACAGGGTACTTACGAGCAGTACTTC. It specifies CAWNTGQGTYEQYF.

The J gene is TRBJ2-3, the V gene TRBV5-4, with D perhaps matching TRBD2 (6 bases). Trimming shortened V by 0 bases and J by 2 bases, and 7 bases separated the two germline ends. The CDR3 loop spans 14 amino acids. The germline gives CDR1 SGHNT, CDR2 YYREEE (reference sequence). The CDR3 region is CASSLELATDTQYF. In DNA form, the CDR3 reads TGTGCCAGCAGCTTGGAACTAGCCACAGATACGCAGTATTTT. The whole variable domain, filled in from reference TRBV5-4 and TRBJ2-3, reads ETGVTQSPTHLIKTRGQQVTLRCSSQSGHNTVSWYQQALGQGPQFIFQYYREEENGRGNFPPRFSGLQFPNYSSELNVNALELDDSALYLCASSLELATDTQYFGPGTRLTVL.

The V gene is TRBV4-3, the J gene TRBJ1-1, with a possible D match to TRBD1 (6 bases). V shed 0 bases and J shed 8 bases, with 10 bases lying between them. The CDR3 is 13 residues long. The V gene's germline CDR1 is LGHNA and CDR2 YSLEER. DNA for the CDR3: TGCGCCAGCAGCCAAGATTTGGACAGAGAAGCTTTCTTT. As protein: CASSQDLDREAFF.